Listed here are 22 T cell receptor beta chains from one sample, sequenced in a study of blood T cell repertoires in COVID-19. The assay was immunoSEQ multiplex PCR, and TCRdb's table has in-frame clones only and misses some. The sample has some 110,000 clones; about 89% are singletons. The sequenced material came from peripheral blood. The receptors originated from a man in his forties or fifties with acute or convalescent COVID-19.

The genes are TRBV6-6 and TRBJ2-1, with D possibly matching TRBD2 (5 bases). The CDR3 has 12 residues. V was trimmed by 6 bases and J by 5 bases, leaving 8 bases between them. CDR1 and CDR2 (germline): MNHNY, SVGAGI (reference sequence). This chain's CDR3 is CASRSGNNEQFF. DNA of the CDR3: TGTGCCAGCAGATCCGGGAACAATGAGCAGTTCTTC.

This clone was counted a few times. This chain joins TRBV9 and TRBJ1-1, with D perhaps TRBD1 (5 bases). This CDR3 is built from 13 residues. Deletions cut 0 bases from V and 4 bases from J, with 7 bases between. Looked up from germline, CDR1 is SGDLS and CDR2 is YYNGEE. The CDR3 DNA follows: TGTGCCAGCAGCGTAGGGGGCTCCACTGAAGCTTTCTTT. It translates to CASSVGGSTEAFF.

The chain couples TRBV5-4 to TRBJ2-5; 11 nucleotides match TRBD2. The V gene end was trimmed by 0 bases and the J gene end by 4 bases; junction bases not matched to a gene: 5. In germline, CDR1 is SGHNT, CDR2 YYREEE (reference sequence). The CDR3 runs to 16 residues. CDR3 bases: TGTGCCAGCAGCTTGGGCACTAGCGGGAGAGGAGAGACCCAGTACTTC. It encodes CASSLGTSGRGETQYF.

The V gene is TRBV5-4, the J gene TRBJ1-2, with D perhaps matching TRBD1 (5 bases). This CDR3 has 15 residues. The germline V gene encodes CDR1 SGHNT and CDR2 YYREEE (reference sequence). V lost 5 bases to trimming and J lost 4 bases, with 18 bases between them. Here the CDR3 DNA reads TGTGCCAGCAGTTGGGGACCGGGACTGAGCTATGGCTACACCTTC. It codes for CASSWGPGLSYGYTF.

CDR3 residues: CAISERSGVSNQPQHF. DNA for the CDR3: TGTGCCATCAGTGAACGGTCAGGGGTTAGCAATCAGCCCCAGCATTTT. The chain carries TRBV10-3 and TRBJ1-5; tentatively, D is TRBD1 (6 bases). The germline V gene has CDR1 ENHRY and CDR2 SYGVKD. The CDR3 totals 16 residues. With 3 bases removed from V and 0 bases from J, the gap between germline ends came to 12 bases.

Here the CDR3 DNA reads TGTGCCAGCAGCCAGCTTACTAGCGGGGACACAGATACGCAGTATTTT. Residues: CASSQLTSGDTDTQYF. This rearrangement joins TRBV4-2 to TRBJ2-3; 10 nucleotides line up with TRBD2. CDR1 LGHNA and CDR2 YNFKEQ come from the germline V gene. The CDR3 length is 16 residues. V lost 3 bases, J lost 2 bases, and 5 bases stayed unmatched.

The J gene is TRBJ2-7, the V gene TRBV4-1; 8 bases map to TRBD1. The germline V gene encodes CDR1 MGHRA and CDR2 YSYEKL. The CDR3 is 15 residues long. V lost 3 bases to trimming and J lost 3 bases; unmatched junction nucleotides: 7. The CDR3 sequence is CASSHTTGVVYEQYF. The CDR3 DNA follows: TGCGCCAGCAGCCACACGACAGGGGTTGTCTACGAGCAGTACTTC.

CDR3 nucleotides: TGTGCCACCGAAACGACTAGCGGGAGAACAGATACGCAGTATTTT. Its translation: CATETTSGRTDTQYF. The V and J genes are TRBV2 and TRBJ2-3; 12 bases are a match to TRBD2. J gave up 3 bases and V 10 bases, and 8 bases lay outside the gene matches. Germline CDR1 is SNHLY and CDR2 is FYNNEI. The CDR3 has 15 residues.

The chain has TRBV6-2 or TRBV6-3 and TRBJ2-7; 13 bases match TRBD2. The ends lost 4 bases at V and 1 base at J; junction bases unmatched: 10. CDR3 size: 18 residues. Germline CDR1 MNHEY, CDR2 SVGEGT. The CDR3 sequence: CASSSRTSGGGLSYEQYF. The CDR3 DNA is TGTGCCAGCAGTTCCAGGACTAGCGGGGGCGGCCTTTCCTACGAGCAGTACTTC.

This clone occurred a few times. The chain couples TRBV5-4 to TRBJ2-7; D perhaps matches TRBD2 (5 bases). Germline V CDR1 and CDR2: SGHNT, YYREEE (reference sequence). The V and J ends lost 3 bases and 0 bases respectively, with 7 bases between them. CDR3 length: 13 residues. The DNA of the CDR3 is TGTGCCAGCAGCTCACGGGACTCCTACGAGCAGTACTTC. It translates to CASSSRDSYEQYF.

CDR3 sequence reads: CASSYGGFGSGLSTDTQYF. The DNA for the CDR3 is TGTGCCAGCAGCTACGGGGGTTTTGGCAGCGGGTTAAGCACAGATACGCAGTATTTT. V gene TRBV7-9 combines with J gene TRBJ2-3, with D perhaps matching TRBD2 (6 bases). The CDR3 has 19 amino acids. Trimming took 4 bases from V and 0 from J, leaving 23 bases between them. Germline loops: CDR1 SEHNR, CDR2 FQNEAQ (reference sequence).

The rearrangement joins TRBV7-9 to TRBJ2-5; D might be TRBD1 (5 bases). V was cut by 1 base and J by 0 bases, with 9 bases left in between. CDR3 length: 15 amino acids. CDR1 SEHNR and CDR2 FQNEAQ come from the germline V gene (reference sequence). CDR3 loop: CASSLGGQYQETQYF. The CDR3 coding sequence is TGTGCCAGCAGCTTAGGGGGCCAGTACCAAGAGACCCAGTACTTC.

V is TRBV10-3 and J is TRBJ2-7, with 7 bases fitting TRBD2. Unmatched junction bases numbered 6, after V lost 3 bases and J lost 4 bases. The CDR3 covers 14 residues. CDR1 and CDR2 from the germline V gene are ENHRY and SYGVKD. The CDR3 nucleotides are TGTGCCATCAGTGACGGGGGAGGGGTTTACGAGCAGTACTTC. This sequence encodes CAISDGGGVYEQYF.

This chain links TRBV6-6 with TRBJ1-2, with 7 bases aligning to TRBD1. The CDR3 consists of 14 residues. Germline values: CDR1 MNHNY, CDR2 SVGAGI (reference sequence). Losses at the gene ends were 1 base for V and 8 bases for J; bases not matched to a gene: 7. CDR3 DNA: TGTGCCAGCAGTTACTACGAGACAGGGACCGGCTACACCTTC. Its protein is CASSYYETGTGYTF.

The genes are TRBV7-9 and TRBJ1-3; TRBD1 matches at 9 bases. In germline, CDR1 is SEHNR, CDR2 FQNEAQ (reference sequence). The CDR3 runs to 14 residues. The V gene end was trimmed by 3 bases and the J gene end by 5 bases; junction bases not matched to a gene: 2. CDR3 sequence: CASSFGTGRNTIYF. CDR3 in DNA: TGTGCCAGCAGCTTTGGGACAGGGAGAAACACCATATATTTT.

The chain recombines TRBV7-2 with TRBJ2-1, with 13 positions matching TRBD2. Trimming took 3 bases from V and 4 from J; bases not matched to a gene: 6. Germline V lookup: CDR1 SGHTA, CDR2 FQGNSA. The CDR3 covers 17 residues. In DNA, the CDR3 is TGTGCCAGCAGCTTCCCGACTAGCGGGGGGTGGTACAATGAGCAGTTCTTC. It specifies CASSFPTSGGWYNEQFF.

This clone was recorded once. The rearrangement joins TRBV19 to TRBJ2-7, with TRBD1 as a possible D gene (6 bases). CDR1 and CDR2 (germline): LNHDA, SQIVND (reference sequence). The CDR3 length is 14 residues. The V end lost 6 bases, the J end lost 4 bases, and 16 bases lay between the germline ends. The CDR3 sequence is CASSPTGPGYEQYF. In DNA form, the CDR3 reads TGTGCCAGTAGCCCGACAGGACCCGGGTACGAGCAGTACTTC. The whole variable domain, remainder taken from reference TRBV19 and TRBJ2-7, is DGGITQSPKYLFRKEGQNVTLSCEQNLNHDAMYWYRQDPGQGLRLIYYSQIVNDFQKGDIAEGYSVSREKKESFPLTVTSAQKNPTAFYLCASSPTGPGYEQYFGPGTRLTVT.

A few counts support this clone. The chain carries TRBV11-2 and TRBJ2-7, with unresolved D. This CDR3 comprises 13 residues. Germline V lookup: CDR1 SGHAT, CDR2 FQNNGV. V shed 5 bases and J shed 6 bases, with 14 bases lying between them. In DNA form, the CDR3 reads TGTGCCAGCAGCCCAAGAGGAGACGGCGAGCAGTACTTC. Translating gives CASSPRGDGEQYF.

With regard to this clone: One end of the junction does not line up with germline, which may come from a read error. J is TRBJ2-7 and V is TRBV3-1 (or the pseudogene TRBV3-2), with TRBD2 identical over 9 bases. The germline V gene has CDR1 LGHDT and CDR2 YNNKEL (reference sequence). The CDR3 contains 17 residues. The DNA of the CDR3 is TGTGCCGGCAGCCATTTATTAGAGCGGGGGGATAACTACGAGCAGTACTTC. As protein: CAGSHLLERGDNYEQYF.

The genes are TRBV7-9 and TRBJ2-3; TRBD2 agrees at 8 bases. The CDR3 length is 14 residues. V lost 1 base and J lost 4; bases outside the gene matches: 1. Germline CDR1 is SEHNR and CDR2 is FQNEAQ (reference sequence). CDR3 amino acids: CASSLGAGADTQYF. CDR3 coding DNA: TGTGCCAGCAGCTTAGGAGCGGGAGCAGATACGCAGTATTTT.

This clone was detected once. The chain has TRBV10-3 and TRBJ1-1; 8 bases agree with TRBD1. The CDR3 consists of 15 residues. V lost 2 bases and J lost 4; bases outside the gene matches: 6. Germline values: CDR1 ENHRY, CDR2 SYGVKD. The DNA for the CDR3 is TGTGCCATCAGTGAGCCCAGGGGGCGGCTCACTGAAGCTTTCTTT. This codes for CAISEPRGRLTEAFF.

V gene TRBV10-3 combines with J gene TRBJ1-3, with 8 nucleotides matching TRBD1. The CDR3 sequence is 18 residues long. The germline CDR1 and CDR2 sequences are ENHRY and SYGVKD. The V gene end was trimmed by 9 bases and the J gene end by 4 bases; junction bases not matched to a gene: 20. DNA for the CDR3: TGTGCCATAACTGAGAGGACCGGCAGGGGGCGATCAGGAAACACCATATATTTT. It specifies CAITERTGRGRSGNTIYF.